Listed here is a single TCR beta chain. These data come from a study of glioma-infiltrating T cells after dendritic cell vaccination. The primer mix had 60 V beta and 13 J beta primers. The repertoire was sequenced with immunoSEQ multiplex PCR; TCRdb's copy has only in-frame clones and lacks some. The sample has roughly 70,000 clones, roughly 80% seen once. Trimming stripped 5 bases from V and 1 base from J, with 9 bases between. The CDR3 extends over 14 amino acids. CDR1 is SEHNR, CDR2 FQNEAQ, per germline (reference sequence). This receptor was identified in a human donor with glioblastoma. This material consisted of blood, taken before dendritic cell vaccination. This chain joins TRBV7-9 and TRBJ1-5, with TRBD1 as a possible D gene (5 bases). CDR3 sequence reads: CASSRGASNQPQHF. The CDR3 DNA reads as TGTGCCAGCAGCCGCGGGGCGAGCAATCAGCCCCAGCATTTT.